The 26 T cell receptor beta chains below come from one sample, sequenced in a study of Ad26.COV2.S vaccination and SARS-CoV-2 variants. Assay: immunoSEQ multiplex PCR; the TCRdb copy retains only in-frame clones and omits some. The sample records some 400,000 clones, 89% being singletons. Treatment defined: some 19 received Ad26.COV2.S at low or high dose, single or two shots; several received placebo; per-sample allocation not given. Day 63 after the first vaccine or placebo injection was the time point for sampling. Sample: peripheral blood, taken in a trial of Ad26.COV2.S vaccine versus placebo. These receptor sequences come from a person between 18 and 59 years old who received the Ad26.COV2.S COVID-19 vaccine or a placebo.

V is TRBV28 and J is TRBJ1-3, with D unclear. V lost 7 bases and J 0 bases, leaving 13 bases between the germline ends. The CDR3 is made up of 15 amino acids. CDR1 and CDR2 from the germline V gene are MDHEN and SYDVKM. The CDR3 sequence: CASKGRALSGNTIYF. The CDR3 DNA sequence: TGTGCCAGCAAGGGTAGGGCCCTCTCTGGAAACACCATATATTTT.

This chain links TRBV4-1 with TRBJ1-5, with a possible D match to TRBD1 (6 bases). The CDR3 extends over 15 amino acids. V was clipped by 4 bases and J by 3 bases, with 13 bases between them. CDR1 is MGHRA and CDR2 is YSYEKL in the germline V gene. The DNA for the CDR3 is TGCGCCAGCAGCCCCCGGACAGAACTCAATCAGCCCCAGCATTTT. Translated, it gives CASSPRTELNQPQHF.

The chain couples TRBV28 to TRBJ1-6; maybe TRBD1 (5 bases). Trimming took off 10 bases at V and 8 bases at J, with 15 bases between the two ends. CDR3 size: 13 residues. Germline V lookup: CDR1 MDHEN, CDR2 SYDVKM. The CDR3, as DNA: TGTGCCACCCGCAGGGAGGTAGATTCACCCCTCCACTTT. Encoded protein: CATRREVDSPLHF.

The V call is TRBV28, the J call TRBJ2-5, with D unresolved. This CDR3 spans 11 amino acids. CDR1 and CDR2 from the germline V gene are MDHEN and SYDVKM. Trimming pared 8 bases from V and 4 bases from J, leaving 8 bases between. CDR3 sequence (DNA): TGTGCCAGCGGAGCGAGAGAGACCCAGTACTTC. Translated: CASGARETQYF. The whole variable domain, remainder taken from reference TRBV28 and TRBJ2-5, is DVKVTQSSRYLVKRTGEKVFLECVQDMDHENMFWYRQDPGLGLRLIYFSYDVKMKEKGDIPEGYSVSREKKERFSLILESASTNQTSMYLCASGARETQYFGPGTRLLVL.

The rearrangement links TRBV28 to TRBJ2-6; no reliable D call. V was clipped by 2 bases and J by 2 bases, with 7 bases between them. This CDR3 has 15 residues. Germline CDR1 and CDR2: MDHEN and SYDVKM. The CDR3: CASSLRQAGANVLTF. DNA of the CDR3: TGTGCCAGCAGTTTACGGCAGGCTGGGGCCAACGTCCTGACTTTC.

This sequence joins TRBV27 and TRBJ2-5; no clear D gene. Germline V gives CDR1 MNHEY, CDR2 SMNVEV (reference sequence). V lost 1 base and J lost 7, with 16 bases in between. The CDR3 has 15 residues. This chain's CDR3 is CASSLLTGGKGTQYF. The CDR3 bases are TGTGCCAGCAGTTTATTAACGGGTGGAAAGGGGACCCAGTACTTC.

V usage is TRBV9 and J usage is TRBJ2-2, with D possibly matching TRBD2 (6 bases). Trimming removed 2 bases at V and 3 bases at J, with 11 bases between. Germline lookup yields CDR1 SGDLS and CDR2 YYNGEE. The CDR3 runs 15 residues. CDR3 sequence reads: CASSVRGKDTGELFF. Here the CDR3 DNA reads TGTGCCAGCAGCGTTCGGGGGAAGGACACCGGGGAGCTGTTTTTT.

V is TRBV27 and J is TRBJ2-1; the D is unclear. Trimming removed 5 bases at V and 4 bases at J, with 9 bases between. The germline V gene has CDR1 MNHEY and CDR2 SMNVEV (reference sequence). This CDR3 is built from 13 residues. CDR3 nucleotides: TGTGCCAGCAGTGTATGGGGTTACAATGAGCAGTTCTTC. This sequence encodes CASSVWGYNEQFF.

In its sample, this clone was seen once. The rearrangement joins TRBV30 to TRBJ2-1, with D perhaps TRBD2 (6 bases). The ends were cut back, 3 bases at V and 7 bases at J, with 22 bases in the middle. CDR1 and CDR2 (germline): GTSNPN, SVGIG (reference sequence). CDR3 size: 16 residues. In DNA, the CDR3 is TGTGCCTGGAGCGTAGGGACGGGAGTATCCGGGAATGAGCAGTTCTTC. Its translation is CAWSVGTGVSGNEQFF.

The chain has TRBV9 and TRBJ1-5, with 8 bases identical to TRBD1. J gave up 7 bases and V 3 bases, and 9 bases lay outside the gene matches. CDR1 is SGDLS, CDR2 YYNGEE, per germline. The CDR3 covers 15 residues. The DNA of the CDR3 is TGTGCCAGCAGCGAGACGGACAGGGCGTACCAGCCCCAGCATTTT. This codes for CASSETDRAYQPQHF.

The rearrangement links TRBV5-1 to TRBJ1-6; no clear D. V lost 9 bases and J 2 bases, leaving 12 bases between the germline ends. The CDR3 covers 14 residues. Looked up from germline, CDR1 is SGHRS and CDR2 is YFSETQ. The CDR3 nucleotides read TGCGCCACGCGGGAGGGCGCCTATAATTCACCCCTCCACTTT. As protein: CATREGAYNSPLHF.

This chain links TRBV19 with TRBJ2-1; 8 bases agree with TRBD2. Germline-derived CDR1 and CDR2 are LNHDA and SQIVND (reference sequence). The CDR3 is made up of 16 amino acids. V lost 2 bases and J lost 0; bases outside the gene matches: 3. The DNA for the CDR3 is TGTGCCAGTAGTATAACCGGGAGGGCCTCCTACAATGAGCAGTTCTTC. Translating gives CASSITGRASYNEQFF. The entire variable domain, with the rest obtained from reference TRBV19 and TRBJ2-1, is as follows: DGGITQSPKYLFRKEGQNVTLSCEQNLNHDAMYWYRQDPGQGLRLIYYSQIVNDFQKGDIAEGYSVSREKKESFPLTVTSAQKNPTAFYLCASSITGRASYNEQFFGPGTRLTVL.

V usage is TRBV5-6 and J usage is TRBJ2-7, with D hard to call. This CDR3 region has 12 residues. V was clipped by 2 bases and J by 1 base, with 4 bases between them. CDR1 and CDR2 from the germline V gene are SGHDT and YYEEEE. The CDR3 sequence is CASSFGSYEQYF. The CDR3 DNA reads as TGTGCCAGCAGCTTCGGTTCCTACGAGCAGTACTTC.

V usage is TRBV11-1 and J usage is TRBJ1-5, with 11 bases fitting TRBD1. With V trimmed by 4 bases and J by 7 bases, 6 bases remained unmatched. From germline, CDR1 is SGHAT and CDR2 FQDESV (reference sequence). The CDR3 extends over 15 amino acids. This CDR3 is CASSSGTGGRQPQHF. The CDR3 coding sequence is TGTGCCAGCAGCTCCGGGACAGGGGGGAGACAGCCCCAGCATTTT.

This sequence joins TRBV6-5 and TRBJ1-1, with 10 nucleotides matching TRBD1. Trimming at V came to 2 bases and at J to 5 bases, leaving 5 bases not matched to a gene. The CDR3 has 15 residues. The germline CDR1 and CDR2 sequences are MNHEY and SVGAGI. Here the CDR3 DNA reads TGTGCCAGCAGTTACCGGGACAGGGGATTGACTGAAGCTTTCTTT. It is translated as CASSYRDRGLTEAFF.

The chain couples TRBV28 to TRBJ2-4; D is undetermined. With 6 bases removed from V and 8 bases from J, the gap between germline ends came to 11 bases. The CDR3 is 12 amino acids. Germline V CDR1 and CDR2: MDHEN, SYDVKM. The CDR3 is CASRPGKHIQYF. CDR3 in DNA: TGTGCCAGCAGGCCCGGAAAACACATTCAGTACTTC.

The CDR3 DNA reads TGTGCCAGCAGCCTCCGGACTAGCGGGGGGGAGGCCTACGAGCAGTACTTC. This translates into CASSLRTSGGEAYEQYF. The chain recombines TRBV4-2 with TRBJ2-7; TRBD2 matches at 15 bases. The germline V gene has CDR1 LGHNA and CDR2 YNFKEQ. The CDR3 loop spans 17 amino acids. V dropped 4 bases and J dropped 2; count of bases not matched to a gene: 6.

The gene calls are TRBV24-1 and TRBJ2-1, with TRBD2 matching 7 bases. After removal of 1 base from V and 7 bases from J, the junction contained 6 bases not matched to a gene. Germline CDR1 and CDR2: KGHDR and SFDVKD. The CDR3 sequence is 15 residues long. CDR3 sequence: CATSDLNGEGNEQFF. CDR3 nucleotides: TGTGCCACCAGTGATTTAAACGGGGAGGGGAATGAGCAGTTCTTC.

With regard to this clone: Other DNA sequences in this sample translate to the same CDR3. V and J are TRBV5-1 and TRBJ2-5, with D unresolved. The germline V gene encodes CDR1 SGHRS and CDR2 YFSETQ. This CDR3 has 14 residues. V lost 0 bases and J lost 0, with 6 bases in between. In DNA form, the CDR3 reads TGCGCCAGCAGCTTGGTGGGGTACCAAGAGACCCAGTACTTC. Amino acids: CASSLVGYQETQYF.

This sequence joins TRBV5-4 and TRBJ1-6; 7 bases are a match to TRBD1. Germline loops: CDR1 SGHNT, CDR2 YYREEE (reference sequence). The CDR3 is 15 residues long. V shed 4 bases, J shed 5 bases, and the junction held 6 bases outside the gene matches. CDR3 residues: CASSLQGSDNSPLHF. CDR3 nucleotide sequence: TGTGCCAGCAGCCTACAGGGGAGCGATAATTCACCCCTCCACTTT.

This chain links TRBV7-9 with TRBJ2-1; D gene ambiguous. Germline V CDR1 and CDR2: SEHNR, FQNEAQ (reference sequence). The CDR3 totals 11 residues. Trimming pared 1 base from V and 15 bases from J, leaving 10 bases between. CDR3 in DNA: TGTGCCAGCAGCTTAGAAGGTGTCGGGTTCTTC. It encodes CASSLEGVGFF. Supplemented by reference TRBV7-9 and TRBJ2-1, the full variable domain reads DTGVSQNPRHKITKRGQNVTFRCDPISEHNRLYWYRQTLGQGPEFLTYFQNEAQLEKSRLLSDRFSAERPKGSFSTLEIQRTEQGDSAMYLCASSLEGVGFFGPGTRLTVL.

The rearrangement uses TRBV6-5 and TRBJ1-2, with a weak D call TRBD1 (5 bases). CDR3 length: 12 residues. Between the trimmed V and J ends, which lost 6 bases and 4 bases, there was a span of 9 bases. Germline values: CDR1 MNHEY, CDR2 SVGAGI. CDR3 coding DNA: TGTGCCAGCAGCTGGGACGGCTATGGCTACACCTTC. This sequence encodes CASSWDGYGYTF.

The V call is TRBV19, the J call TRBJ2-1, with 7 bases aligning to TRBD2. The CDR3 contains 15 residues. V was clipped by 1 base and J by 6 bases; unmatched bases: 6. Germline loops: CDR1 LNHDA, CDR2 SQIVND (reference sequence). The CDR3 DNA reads TGTGCCAGTAGTATAGGGGAGGGTCCAACCAATGAGCAGTTCTTC. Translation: CASSIGEGPTNEQFF.

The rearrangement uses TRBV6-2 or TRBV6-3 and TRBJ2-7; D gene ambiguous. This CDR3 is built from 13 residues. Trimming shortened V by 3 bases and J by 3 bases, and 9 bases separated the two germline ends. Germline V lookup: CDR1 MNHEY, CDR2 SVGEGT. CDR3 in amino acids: CASSYWFFYEQYF. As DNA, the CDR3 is TGTGCCAGCAGTTATTGGTTCTTCTACGAGCAGTACTTC.

Written as DNA, the CDR3 is TGTGCCAGCAGCTTAGTTCAGGAGACCCAGTACTTC. The encoded protein is CASSLVQETQYF. The V gene is TRBV11-2, the J gene TRBJ2-5; D remains ambiguous. CDR1 is SGHAT and CDR2 is FQNNGV in the germline V gene. Trimming left V 1 base short and J 5 bases short, with 5 bases between. The CDR3 runs 12 residues.

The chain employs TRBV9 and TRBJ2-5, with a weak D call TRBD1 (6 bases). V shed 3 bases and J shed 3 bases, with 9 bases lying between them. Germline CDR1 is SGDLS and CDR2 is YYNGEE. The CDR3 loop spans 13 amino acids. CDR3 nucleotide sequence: TGTGCCAGCAGCGCCAGGGGTAAAGAGACCCAGTACTTC. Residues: CASSARGKETQYF.